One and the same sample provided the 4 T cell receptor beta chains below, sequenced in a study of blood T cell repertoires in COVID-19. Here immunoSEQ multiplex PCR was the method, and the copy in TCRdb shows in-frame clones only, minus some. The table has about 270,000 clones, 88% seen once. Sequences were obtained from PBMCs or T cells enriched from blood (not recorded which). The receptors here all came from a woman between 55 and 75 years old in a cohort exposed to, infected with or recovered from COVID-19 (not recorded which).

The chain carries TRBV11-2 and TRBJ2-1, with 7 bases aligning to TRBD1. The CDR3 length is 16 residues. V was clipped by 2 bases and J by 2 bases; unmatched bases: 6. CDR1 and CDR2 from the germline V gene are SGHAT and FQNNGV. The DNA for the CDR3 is TGTGCCAGCAGCTTAAAGGGGGACAGAGCCTACAATGAGCAGTTCTTC. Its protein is CASSLKGDRAYNEQFF.

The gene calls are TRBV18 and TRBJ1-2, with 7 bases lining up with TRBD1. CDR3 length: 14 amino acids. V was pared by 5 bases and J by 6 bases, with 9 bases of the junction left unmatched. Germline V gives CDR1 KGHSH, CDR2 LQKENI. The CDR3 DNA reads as TGTGCCAGCTCAAGAACACAGGGGAAGGATGGCTACACCTTC. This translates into CASSRTQGKDGYTF.

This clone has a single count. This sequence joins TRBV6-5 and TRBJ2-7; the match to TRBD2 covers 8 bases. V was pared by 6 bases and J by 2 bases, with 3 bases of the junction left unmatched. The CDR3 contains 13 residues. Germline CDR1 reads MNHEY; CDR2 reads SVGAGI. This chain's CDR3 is CASRLADPYEQYF. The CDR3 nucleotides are TGTGCCAGCAGACTAGCGGATCCCTACGAGCAGTACTTC.

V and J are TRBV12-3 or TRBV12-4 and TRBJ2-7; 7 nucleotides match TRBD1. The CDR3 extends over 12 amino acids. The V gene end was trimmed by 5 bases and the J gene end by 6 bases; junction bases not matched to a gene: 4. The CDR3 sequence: CASSDRDVEQYF. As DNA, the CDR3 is TGTGCCAGCAGTGACAGGGATGTCGAGCAGTACTTC.